One and the same sample provided the 26 T cell receptor beta chains below, sequenced in a study of tumor-infiltrating lymphocytes in primary liver carcinoma. Unsorted whole blood supplied the RNA, and germline DNA was extracted too. TCR beta cDNA was prepared out of about 510 ng total RNA by means of a constant-region primer. Three nested multiplex PCR rounds, a slightly modified ARM-PCR method, built the TCR beta libraries. Primers for the first two PCR rounds were TRBV1-TRBV30 forward primers and a C-beta reverse primer (around 10 cycles per round). TCRdb itself ran the multiplex PCR reads through MiXCR, one entry per CDR3 protein. The table records approximately 340,000 distinct CDR3 sequences, about 65% of them present only once. Sequencing input: peripheral blood. The receptors stem from a man aged 35 to 55 with primary liver carcinoma and hepatitis B virus infection.

For this clonotype: A much larger clone is a single base away; this may be a read error. The chain has TRBV12-3 or TRBV12-4 and TRBJ1-5; no clear D gene. The CDR3 covers 13 residues. Here the CDR3 reads CASILGQRQPQHF. CDR3 in DNA: TGTGCCAGCATTTTAGGGCAGAGGCAGCCCCAGCATTTT.

This clonotype was detected only a few times. The rearrangement joins TRBV6-5 to TRBJ1-1, with 7 bases identical to TRBD1. J lost 4 bases, V lost 5 bases, and 10 bases had no gene match. The CDR3 length is 15 residues. In germline, CDR1 is MNHEY, CDR2 SVGAGI. Here the CDR3 DNA reads TGTGCCAGCAGTAACAGGGGACCCCTAGGCACTGAAGCTTTCTTT. This codes for CASSNRGPLGTEAFF.

This clonotype came up a few times. This chain connects TRBV14 to TRBJ1-4; D is perhaps TRBD1 (5 bases). Germline-derived CDR1 and CDR2 are SGHDN and FVKESK. This CDR3 is built from 17 residues. V was pared by 2 bases and J by 3 bases, with 16 bases between. The CDR3: CASSQLVSGRANEKLFF. CDR3 bases: TGTGCCAGCAGCCAATTGGTTTCGGGCAGGGCTAATGAAAAACTGTTTTTT.

A note on this clonotype: Mismatch with germline at one junction end may stem from a read error. The rearrangement uses TRBV11-2 and TRBJ1-4; D is unclear. In germline, CDR1 is SGHAT, CDR2 FQNNGV. The CDR3 is made up of 15 amino acids. The CDR3 region has the DNA TGTGCCAGCAGCTTAGATAGATCCGGCAGCGAAAAACCGTTTTTT. Its protein is CASSLDRSGSEKPFF.

This chain joins TRBV5-4 and TRBJ2-5; weak D call: TRBD1 (6 bases). Germline V gives CDR1 SGHNT, CDR2 YYREEE (reference sequence). The CDR3 sequence is 15 residues long. Deletions cut 9 bases from V and 4 bases from J, with 22 bases between. The CDR3 bases are TGTGCCAACGGCCGCCCAGGGGAAGTTACAGAGACCCAGTACTTC. Its protein product is CANGRPGEVTETQYF.

This clonotype was seen at least ten times. V is TRBV6-8 and J is TRBJ2-2, with 10 bases lining up with TRBD2. Germline assignment: CDR1 MNHGY and CDR2 SAAAGT. CDR3 length equals 14 residues. V shed 5 bases and J 6 bases; nucleotides not matched to a gene: 3. The CDR3, as DNA: TGTGCCAGCAGTCAAGGACTAGCGGCCGGGGAGCTGTTTTTT. Protein: CASSQGLAAGELFF.

This clonotype occurred once. A read error is possible here, since a much larger clone lies one base away. The chain combines TRBV12-3 or TRBV12-4 with TRBJ1-1; D might be TRBD1 (5 bases). This CDR3 region has 15 residues. Trimming shortened V by 3 bases and J by 0 bases, and 11 bases separated the two germline ends. The CDR3 loop is CASSFGHGMNTEAFF. The CDR3 DNA reads TGTGCCAGCAGTTTCGGACACGGGATGAACACTGAAGCTTTCTTT.

The CDR3 loop is CASSSELAGETGELFF. CDR3 DNA sequence: TGTGCCAGCAGCTCAGAACTAGCGGGAGAAACCGGGGAGCTGTTTTTT. The gene calls are TRBV7-9 and TRBJ2-2, with TRBD2 identical over 11 bases. The CDR3 loop spans 16 amino acids. With V trimmed by 4 bases and J by 5 bases, 6 bases remained unmatched. The germline V gene encodes CDR1 SEHNR and CDR2 FQNEAQ (reference sequence).

Worth noting for this clonotype: Given the absence of the conserved phenylalanine or tryptophan at the CDR3 end, a read error is likely. The rearrangement joins TRBV11-2 to TRBJ2-7; D is unclear. The CDR3 contains 12 residues. Germline assignment: CDR1 SGHAT and CDR2 FQNNGV. CDR3 DNA: TGTGCCAGCGGCTTAGATCGAAGGGAGCAGTACCTC. Translation gives CASGLDRREQYL.

This clonotype came up a few times. Sequence at one end of the junction differs from germline and may be a read error. V is TRBV11-2 and J is TRBJ2-1, with D perhaps given as TRBD1 or TRBD2 (6 bases each). Looked up from germline, CDR1 is SGHAT and CDR2 is FQNNGV. The CDR3 is 14 residues long. CDR3 region: CASSLGGLNNEQFF. The CDR3 DNA is TGTGCAAGCAGCTTAGGGGGGTTGAACAATGAGCAGTTCTTC.

About this clonotype itself: A read error may be the cause here, since a much bigger clone is one base away. The chain joins TRBV4-1 to TRBJ2-1; 13 positions match TRBD2. Germline assignment: CDR1 MGHRA and CDR2 YSYEKL. V shed 0 bases, J shed 7 bases, and the junction held 6 bases outside the gene matches. The CDR3 is 17 residues long. The CDR3, as DNA: TGCGCCAGCAGCCAAGATAGTCGGACTAGCGGGGGAAATGAGCAGTTCTTC. It is translated as CASSQDSRTSGGNEQFF.

This clonotype has a count of ten or more. The J gene is TRBJ2-2, the V gene TRBV12-3 or TRBV12-4, with 8 bases that match TRBD1. V dropped 6 bases and J dropped 3; count of bases not matched to a gene: 9. This CDR3 is 16 amino acids long. The CDR3 DNA is TGTGCCAGCAGACAAAGGACAGGGTCGGACACCGGGGAGCTGTTTTTT. Translated: CASRQRTGSDTGELFF.

This clonotype showed up just once. The chain's CDR3 is CASSSSERTGELFF. The CDR3, as DNA: TGTGCCAGCAGTTCGTCTGAGCGGACCGGGGAGCTGTTTTTT. V and J are TRBV2 and TRBJ2-2; D is possibly TRBD2 (5 bases). Germline CDR1 SNHLY, CDR2 FYNNEI. V gave up 5 bases and J gave up 5 bases, with 12 bases separating them. CDR3 size: 14 residues.

As concerns this clonotype: This clone may be a read error of a much larger clone one base away. The chain has TRBV6-1 and TRBJ1-4; D possibly corresponds to TRBD1 (5 bases). The CDR3 totals 14 residues. The V gene's germline CDR1 is MNHNS and CDR2 SASEGT. DNA of the CDR3: TGTGCCAGCAGGAGAGCGGGGGTTTTTGAAGAACTGTTTTTT. The encoded protein is CASRRAGVFEELFF.

The genes are TRBV7-9 and TRBJ1-1; D is uncertain. Trimming removed 0 bases at V and 2 bases at J, with 7 bases between. CDR1 and CDR2 from the germline V gene are SEHNR and FQNEAQ (reference sequence). The CDR3 sequence is 14 residues long. The CDR3 coding sequence is TGTGCCAGCAGCTTAGCCAGGAGAAACACTGAAGCTTTCTTT. Amino acids: CASSLARRNTEAFF.

The gene calls are TRBV5-4 and TRBJ2-7; 7 nucleotides agree with TRBD2. Germline V CDR1 and CDR2: SGHNT, YYREEE (reference sequence). The CDR3 runs to 16 residues. The trim removed 3 bases at V and 6 bases at J, leaving 15 bases unmatched. The CDR3 region is CASSSGGIGDFSEQYF. DNA of the CDR3: TGTGCCAGCAGCTCGGGAGGAATAGGAGATTTCAGCGAGCAGTACTTC.

Comment on this clonotype: This may be a read error: a much more frequent sequence differs by one nucleotide. This chain joins TRBV6-5 and TRBJ2-1; D might be TRBD2 (5 bases). CDR3 size: 12 residues. In germline, CDR1 is MNHEY, CDR2 SVGAGI. Written as DNA, the CDR3 is TGTACCAGCAAGCGGATAGGCGATGAGCAGTTCTTC. This codes for CTSKRIGDEQFF.

With regard to this clonotype: Relative to the germline gene, one junction end is altered; a read error may explain this. This chain uses TRBV4-1 with TRBJ2-3, with 9 bases identical to TRBD1. The germline gives CDR1 MGHRA, CDR2 YSYEKL. CDR3 length: 15 residues. In DNA form, the CDR3 reads TGCGCCAACAGCCAATCGGGACAGGGAAAAGATACGCAGTATTTT. Translation gives CANSQSGQGKDTQYF.

The chain links TRBV14 to TRBJ2-5; the match to TRBD1 covers 9 bases. The CDR3 is made up of 16 amino acids. Germline CDR1 SGHDN, CDR2 FVKESK. The trim removed 3 bases at V and 4 bases at J, leaving 9 bases unmatched. This CDR3 is CASSHGPGTGRETQYF. The DNA for the CDR3 is TGTGCCAGCAGCCACGGACCCGGGACAGGGAGAGAGACCCAGTACTTC.

Worth noting for this clonotype: One end of the junction is discordant with germline, which a read error may explain. V usage is TRBV4-3 and J usage is TRBJ1-1; no clear D gene. Per germline, CDR1 LGHNA and CDR2 YSLEER. The CDR3 extends over 18 amino acids. CDR3 in amino acids: CVSSQGYDEAGRDTEAFF. As DNA, the CDR3 is TGCGTCAGCAGCCAAGGATATGACGAGGCAGGTAGGGACACTGAAGCTTTCTTT.

Of note for this clonotype: The junction shows a germline mismatch at one end, possibly a read error. The gene calls are TRBV11-2 and TRBJ2-2, with 7 bases fitting TRBD2. This CDR3 is 16 amino acids long. The germline gives CDR1 SGHAT, CDR2 FQNNGV. DNA of the CDR3: TGTGCCAGCAGCCCAGGTGGGACTAACGGCACCTGGGAGCTGTTTTTT. Its protein is CASSPGGTNGTWELFF.

The rearrangement joins TRBV19 to TRBJ1-1, with 7 bases lining up with TRBD1. The CDR3 has 19 residues. Trimming removed 3 bases from V and 3 bases from J; junction bases left unmatched: 19. The germline V gene has CDR1 LNHDA and CDR2 SQIVND (reference sequence). DNA for the CDR3: TGTGCCAGTAGTATCAACTTTTTGACAGGGATCTATGTCGACACTGAAGCTTTCTTT. Translating gives CASSINFLTGIYVDTEAFF.

This clonotype appeared many times. The rearrangement links TRBV5-6 to TRBJ2-3; either TRBD1 or TRBD2 may fit D (5 bases each). Trimming stripped 3 bases from V and 5 bases from J, with 16 bases between. CDR3 length: 15 residues. The germline CDR1 and CDR2 sequences are SGHDT and YYEEEE. CDR3 residues: CASSSGTAARDTQYF. The CDR3 DNA is TGTGCCAGCAGCTCCGGGACGGCAGCTAGAGATACGCAGTATTTT. Supplemented by reference TRBV5-6 and TRBJ2-3, the full variable domain reads DAGVTQSPTHLIKTRGQQVTLRCSPKSGHDTVSWYQQALGQGPQFIFQYYEEEERQRGNFPDRFSGHQFPNYSSELNVNALLLGDSALYLCASSSGTAARDTQYFGPGTRLTVL.

The J gene is TRBJ2-7, the V gene TRBV7-9; possibly TRBD2 for D (5 bases). CDR3 length: 15 amino acids. The germline V and J ends were trimmed by 6 bases and 3 bases, with 18 bases remaining between them. Germline V gene sequence: CDR1 SEHNR, CDR2 FQNEAQ (reference sequence). The DNA of the CDR3 is TGTGCCAGCAGTAGAGTGGGAGAAAGAGTCTACGAGCAGTACTTC. Translating gives CASSRVGERVYEQYF.

This clonotype was recorded once. The conserved closing phenylalanine or tryptophan is absent in this CDR3, likely reflecting a read error. DNA for the CDR3: TGTGCCAGCAGCTGCGGGGCTTACAATGAGCAGTTCCTC. Protein: CASSCGAYNEQFL. The V call is TRBV11-2, the J call TRBJ2-1; the D gene is possibly TRBD2 (6 bases). Germline CDR1 SGHAT, CDR2 FQNNGV. The length of the CDR3 is 13 residues. Trimming cost V 4 bases and J 4 bases, with 8 bases left between them.

This clonotype was counted at least ten times. The CDR3 bases are TGTGCCATCAGTGAAGATATAGGGTATGATACGCAGTATTTT. Translating gives CAISEDIGYDTQYF. This chain connects TRBV10-3 to TRBJ2-3; D unclear. CDR1 is ENHRY and CDR2 is SYGVKD in the germline V gene. The CDR3 covers 14 residues. V lost 3 bases, J lost 6 bases, and 13 bases lay in between.